Here is one TCR beta chain with its context. Study processing details: Estimation of nucleated cell counts relied on the amplification of reference gene primers. Profiling relied on immunoSEQ multiplex PCR, and the TCRdb table lists in-frame clones only, not all of them. The DNA gave D and trimming, while V, J and clone size come from that table. The profile shows 53,000 or so clones, approximately 80% of them singletons. The data are from a study of blood T cell repertoires in COVID-19. Study information: COVID-19 samples from acute and convalescent phases originated in the United States, Italy and Spain. Sources were T cells, B-cell-depleted T cells, or PBMCs; the material itself was cDNA or gDNA.

Per the germline V gene, CDR1 is LGHNA and CDR2 is YNFKEQ. V was trimmed by 0 bases and J by 0 bases, leaving 9 bases between them. This CDR3 region has 15 residues. Sequencing used peripheral blood. This sequence was found in a man in his 70s with active or convalescent COVID-19. V gene TRBV4-2 combines with J gene TRBJ2-7; D is possibly TRBD1 (6 bases). The chain's CDR3 is CASSQEGQTSYEQYF. As DNA, the CDR3 is TGTGCCAGCAGCCAAGAAGGACAGACCTCCTACGAGCAGTACTTC.